The 20 T cell receptor beta chains given below trace back to one sample, sequenced in a study of vaccination and CD4 T cells after COVID-19. No cognate antigen is known for these TCRs. The assay that was used to sequence DNA from cultured CD4+ T cells was the Oncomine TCR Beta short-read assay. TCRdb analysed the PCR reads with MiXCR anew, one entry per CDR3 protein. The sample shows about 26,000 distinct CDR3 sequences, less than 65% of them seen only once. Treatment of the sample: roughly 10-day PBMC culture with coronavirus spike peptide pools or control peptides (ViraFEST assay). The sample comprised CD4+ T cells from blood, cultured in vitro. These receptors originate from a human donor who had recovered from COVID-19.

This clonotype was seen a single time. This sequence joins TRBV30 and TRBJ1-6; perhaps TRBD1 as D (5 bases). This CDR3 comprises 14 residues. Trimming removed 0 bases from V and 9 bases from J, with 12 bases in between. CDR1 is GTSNPN, CDR2 SVGIG, per germline (reference sequence). The CDR3 bases are TGTGCCTGGAGTGTGGGGCAGTCGGGTTCACCCCTCCACTTT. It is translated as CAWSVGQSGSPLHF.

The V gene is TRBV7-2, the J gene TRBJ1-5; 8 nucleotides line up with TRBD1. CDR3 size: 17 residues. Looked up from germline, CDR1 is SGHTA and CDR2 is FQGNSA. Losses at the gene ends were 0 bases for V and 6 bases for J; bases not matched to a gene: 10. Here the CDR3 DNA reads TGTGCCAGCAGCTTAGCAATCGGGCCAGGGGGCGGTCAGCCCCAGCATTTT. Its protein product is CASSLAIGPGGGQPQHF.

V is TRBV7-2 and J is TRBJ2-5; D is perhaps TRBD1 (5 bases). The CDR3 runs 16 residues. Germline V lookup: CDR1 SGHTA, CDR2 FQGNSA. V lost 0 bases, J lost 2 bases, and 13 bases lay in between. The chain's CDR3 is CASSLAHRQSQETQYF. CDR3 coding DNA: TGTGCCAGCAGCTTAGCGCACAGACAGTCACAAGAGACCCAGTACTTC.

The chain couples TRBV24-1 to TRBJ2-2; D is perhaps TRBD1 (6 bases). Germline V gene sequence: CDR1 KGHDR, CDR2 SFDVKD. This CDR3 has 17 residues. Trimming removed 4 bases from V and 1 base from J, with 15 bases in between. CDR3 sequence reads: CATSELWPGQNTGELFF. The CDR3 region has the DNA TGTGCCACCAGTGAGTTATGGCCGGGACAGAACACCGGGGAGCTGTTTTTT.

This chain uses TRBV10-3 with TRBJ1-5, with no clear D. CDR3 size: 15 residues. Trimming cost V 2 bases and J 5 bases, with 13 bases left between them. Looked up from germline, CDR1 is ENHRY and CDR2 is SYGVKD. The CDR3 DNA is TGTGCCATCAGTGAGCCCTCGGTGATTGATCAGCCCCAGCATTTT. Translating it yields CAISEPSVIDQPQHF.

The chain couples TRBV19 to TRBJ1-1, with TRBD1 matching over 7 bases. Germline V gene data show CDR1 as LNHDA and CDR2 as SQIVND (reference sequence). The CDR3 has 14 residues. Trimming at V came to 5 bases and at J to 7 bases, leaving 10 bases not matched to a gene. In DNA, the CDR3 is TGTGCCAGTAGTGCGAGAGGGACAGCCTTTGAAGCTTTCTTT. Translating gives CASSARGTAFEAFF.

This chain links TRBV20-1 with TRBJ2-1; D is possibly TRBD1 (5 bases). The CDR3 is 11 amino acids. The germline V gene encodes CDR1 DFQATT and CDR2 SNEGSKA (reference sequence). Deletions cut 5 bases from V and 7 bases from J, with 9 bases between. CDR3 sequence: CSAAGRNEQFF. In DNA form, the CDR3 reads TGCAGTGCTGCAGGGCGTAATGAGCAGTTCTTC.

This rearrangement joins TRBV28 to TRBJ1-5; no definite D call. V was trimmed by 5 bases and J by 6 bases, leaving 11 bases between them. This CDR3 is 13 amino acids long. The germline gives CDR1 MDHEN, CDR2 SYDVKM. CDR3 in DNA: TGTGCCAGCAGTCTACAAATCACTCAGCCCCAGCATTTT. Its translation is CASSLQITQPQHF.

This clonotype was counted a few times. V and J are TRBV7-2 and TRBJ2-1; TRBD2 aligns across 8 bases. Germline V gene sequence: CDR1 SGHTA, CDR2 FQGNSA. The ends lost 1 base at V and 5 bases at J; junction bases unmatched: 1. The CDR3 covers 14 residues. CDR3 amino acids: CASSLEAGDNEQFF. The CDR3 nucleotides are TGTGCCAGCAGCTTAGAAGCGGGAGACAATGAGCAGTTCTTC. Using reference TRBV7-2 and TRBJ2-1 for the parts outside the CDR3, the full variable domain is GAGVSQSPSNKVTEKGKDVELRCDPISGHTALYWYRQSLGQGLEFLIYFQGNSAPDKSGLPSDRFSAERTGGSVSTLTIQRTQQEDSAVYLCASSLEAGDNEQFFGPGTRLTVL.

The CDR3 loop is CASSPGGGNSPLHF. The CDR3 DNA reads as TGTGCCAGCAGTCCCGGGGGGGGAAATTCACCCCTCCACTTT. The V and J genes are TRBV27 and TRBJ1-6; possible D gene TRBD1, 5 bases. The CDR3 totals 14 residues. Between the trimmed V and J ends, which lost 5 bases and 7 bases, there was a span of 12 bases. Per the germline V gene, CDR1 is MNHEY and CDR2 is SMNVEV (reference sequence).

This chain links TRBV10-3 with TRBJ2-5; 11 nucleotides agree with TRBD2. V lost 10 bases and J lost 5; bases outside the gene matches: 12. Germline-derived CDR1 and CDR2 are ENHRY and SYGVKD. The CDR3 contains 15 residues. The CDR3 region is CATASGTSGGETQYF. The CDR3 nucleotides read TGTGCCACCGCGTCCGGGACTAGCGGTGGGGAGACCCAGTACTTC.

V usage is TRBV15 and J usage is TRBJ1-2; TRBD1 might be the D (6 bases). The V and J ends lost 9 bases and 5 bases respectively, with 25 bases between them. The CDR3 has 16 residues. The germline gives CDR1 LNHNV, CDR2 YYDKDF (reference sequence). The CDR3 sequence is CATSTPGPTGAYGYTF. Written as DNA, the CDR3 is TGTGCCACATCAACGCCCGGGCCCACGGGGGCATATGGCTACACCTTC.

The chain joins TRBV19 to TRBJ2-3; no reliable D call. This CDR3 has 13 amino acids. Trimming cost V 5 bases and J 3 bases, with 9 bases left between them. Per germline, CDR1 LNHDA and CDR2 SQIVND (reference sequence). The DNA for the CDR3 is TGTGCCAGTAGTGCTTACGGTACAGATACGCAGTATTTT. It codes for CASSAYGTDTQYF.

The rearrangement uses TRBV7-2 and TRBJ2-5; D uncertain. Germline V gene sequence: CDR1 SGHTA, CDR2 FQGNSA. The CDR3 consists of 14 residues. V shed 1 base and J shed 5 bases, with 11 bases lying between them. Written as DNA, the CDR3 is TGTGCCAGCAGCTTAGGAGGCGGTGGGGAGACCCAGTACTTC. Its protein is CASSLGGGGETQYF.

The genes are TRBV28 and TRBJ2-7; 8 bases match TRBD2. Germline V CDR1 and CDR2: MDHEN, SYDVKM. Trimming removed 6 bases from V and 2 bases from J; junction bases left unmatched: 9. This CDR3 has 15 residues. The DNA of the CDR3 is TGTGCCAGCAGCCCGGGGGGGGGTCGGACCTACGAGCAGTACTTC. Residues: CASSPGGGRTYEQYF.

This clonotype was counted only a few times. The V call is TRBV27, the J call TRBJ1-2, with a tentative D call TRBD1 (6 bases). Trimming cost V 2 bases and J 5 bases, with 18 bases left between them. Germline V CDR1 and CDR2: MNHEY, SMNVEV (reference sequence). The CDR3 runs 16 residues. CDR3 loop: CASSLGKGQTLYGYTF. The CDR3 nucleotides are TGTGCCAGCAGTTTAGGAAAAGGACAGACGCTATATGGCTACACCTTC.

This clonotype was observed a few times. V gene TRBV25-1 combines with J gene TRBJ1-3; D not certain. The germline gives CDR1 MGHDK, CDR2 SYGVNS. The CDR3 extends over 13 amino acids. Trimming shortened V by 2 bases and J by 3 bases, and 5 bases separated the two germline ends. The chain's CDR3 is CASSERRGNTIYF. CDR3 bases: TGTGCCAGCAGTGAACGGCGTGGAAACACCATATATTTT.

The chain combines TRBV27 with TRBJ2-7; tentatively, D is TRBD1 (6 bases). V was shortened by 2 bases and J by 7 bases, with 15 bases between the two germline ends. The CDR3 has 14 residues. Germline CDR1 is MNHEY and CDR2 is SMNVEV (reference sequence). The CDR3 region has the DNA TGTGCCAGCAGTTTACAGGGGCCTCTTTCAGAGCAGTACTTC. Translating it yields CASSLQGPLSEQYF.

The chain recombines TRBV9 with TRBJ2-4, with 11 nucleotides matching TRBD2. The CDR3 runs to 15 residues. With 4 bases clipped from V and 6 bases from J, the junction kept 6 bases outside the gene matches. Germline V CDR1 and CDR2: SGDLS, YYNGEE. CDR3 sequence reads: CASSQGGLAGNIQYF. Here the CDR3 DNA reads TGTGCCAGCAGCCAAGGAGGACTAGCGGGAAACATTCAGTACTTC.

J is TRBJ2-1 and V is TRBV24-1; TRBD2 matches at 9 bases. The trim removed 4 bases at V and 3 bases at J, leaving 6 bases unmatched. The CDR3 runs 16 residues. The germline gives CDR1 KGHDR, CDR2 SFDVKD. The CDR3 sequence is CATSDPTSGLYNEQFF. CDR3 nucleotide sequence: TGTGCCACCAGTGACCCGACTAGCGGACTCTACAATGAGCAGTTCTTC.